These T cell receptor beta chains were read from a single sample in a study of T cell responses to AZD1222 COVID-19 vaccine. Generated by immunoSEQ multiplex PCR, the TCRdb table keeps only in-frame clones and is missing some. The sample lists under 130,000 clones, 85% to 90% seen once, with more than 9% in the top ten. The specimen was peripheral blood, collected on day 0 of AZD1222 vaccination. Source of these receptors: an adult in good health. Both conserved end residues are trimmed from each CDR3. Size tells how often a clone was seen (once, few, many) or the class of an expanded clone, and some rows leave it out.

V gene	clone size	J gene	CDR3 protein
TRBV28	.	TRBJ2-5	ASSFTQLQETQY
TRBV5-1	.	TRBJ2-1	ASRPGAGDEQF
TRBV30	.	TRBJ1-1	ARTRVNTEAF
TRBV3-1/TRBV3-2	once	TRBJ1-2	ASSPDVGYGYT
TRBV5-1	once	TRBJ2-7	ASKGGTGLSYEQY
TRBV6-5	once	TRBJ2-1	ASRSGLANNEQF
TRBV4-2	.	TRBJ2-3	ASSQVTWQASTDTQY
TRBV19	.	TRBJ2-6	ASSPGTSGANVLT
TRBV9	.	TRBJ2-5	ASSALPGTQY
TRBV6-6	.	TRBJ1-5	ASSPLRGARVSNQPQH
TRBV14	once	TRBJ2-7	ASSQEPFTSGGHSYEQY
TRBV7-9	.	TRBJ2-3	ASSLQPMGTVGDTQY
TRBV7-9	.	TRBJ1-2	ASSSQPHRGGYT
TRBV7-9	.	TRBJ2-1	ASSLTSTNSYNEQF
TRBV7-3	.	TRBJ1-4	AKDRGREDEKLF
TRBV9	.	TRBJ2-1	ASSVDGGGYNEQF
TRBV10-3	.	TRBJ2-3	AISGAGGDTQY
TRBV2	once	TRBJ2-1	ASLGLAGGPLNEQF
TRBV5-1	.	TRBJ1-5	ASSLDGNQPQH
TRBV5-1	.	TRBJ2-3	ASSLSGRERTDTQY
TRBV10-1	.	TRBJ2-7	ASVYEQY
TRBV2	.	TRBJ2-7	ASSLAFYEQY
TRBV19	.	TRBJ1-2	ASTEGANPGYT
TRBV5-1	.	TRBJ2-1	ASSPTTDNEQF
TRBV11-2	.	TRBJ2-7	ASSPLRGIPYEQY
TRBV19	.	TRBJ2-7	ASSIEAGQVGYEQY
TRBV7-2	.	TRBJ2-2	ASTRLARAGELF
TRBV6-4	.	TRBJ2-1	ASSLGLANEQF
TRBV9	.	TRBJ2-1	ASSIGTSGYNEQF
TRBV3-1/TRBV3-2	.	TRBJ1-1	ASRPQGGTEAF
TRBV7-8	.	TRBJ1-1	ASSATGTQRMNTEAF
TRBV7-2	.	TRBJ1-3	ASSLGGAGNTIY
TRBV5-1	.	TRBJ1-6	ASSLAGSEANSPLH
TRBV29-1	.	TRBJ1-5	SAVTSANQPQH
TRBV5-1	once	TRBJ2-1	ASSSGLAGYNEQF
TRBV7-2	.	TRBJ2-1	ASSPGQGRGNEQF
TRBV3-1/TRBV3-2	few	TRBJ1-2	ATTGNNYGYT
TRBV30	once	TRBJ1-3	AWGRGDGPGNTIY
TRBV11-3	.	TRBJ2-1	ASSLRGDEQF
TRBV6-5	.	TRBJ2-7	ATRGGALAEQY
TRBV10-2	.	TRBJ1-1	ASQLAGEPEAF
TRBV29-1	.	TRBJ2-6	SVTAGAGANVLT
TRBV18	.	TRBJ1-4	ASSPPAGHNEKLF
TRBV4-3	.	TRBJ2-1	ASSQDELAGNEQF
TRBV12-3/TRBV12-4	.	TRBJ2-2	ASSFVGNGELF
TRBV5-8	.	TRBJ2-1	ASSREGPNEQF
TRBV11-3	.	TRBJ2-1	ASSPPGEHEQF
TRBV29-1	.	TRBJ1-6	SVKTGSSYNSPLH
TRBV30	.	TRBJ2-1	AWSRDRTYNEQF
TRBV29-1	.	TRBJ2-2	SVQNTGELF
TRBV5-8	.	TRBJ2-7	ASSFTGGSSSYEQY
TRBV7-3	.	TRBJ1-6	ASSFQGDNSPLH